The 9 T cell receptor beta chains below all came from one sample that was sequenced in a study of a mutant IDH1 vaccine in newly diagnosed glioma. Profiling relied on immunoSEQ multiplex PCR, and the TCRdb table lists in-frame clones only, not all of them. The data contain tens of thousands of clones, 84% of them singletons. Described time point: week 11, during vaccination. Each vaccine dose was 300 ug of mutant IDH1 20-mer peptide, with topical imiquimod. Their recognized antigens are unknown. The source material was PBMCs, sampled from a glioma patient whose treatment included an IDH1 peptide vaccine. These receptors all stem from a man between 40 and 49 years old with glioma.

The CDR3 here is CASSLVFLAENNEQFF. Written as DNA, the CDR3 is TGTGCCAGCAGCTTGGTGTTTCTAGCGGAGAACAATGAGCAGTTCTTC. The chain couples TRBV5-6 to TRBJ2-1; TRBD2 agrees at 7 bases. Germline loops: CDR1 SGHDT, CDR2 YYEEEE. J was trimmed by 5 bases and V by 0 bases; bases with no gene match: 8. CDR3 length: 16 residues.

This sequence joins TRBV29-1 and TRBJ2-3; D is unresolved. With 5 bases removed from V and 3 bases from J, the gap between germline ends came to 3 bases. Germline loops: CDR1 SQVTM, CDR2 ANQGSEA. This CDR3 has 10 residues. The CDR3 sequence: CSVRTDTQYF. CDR3 bases: TGCAGCGTTAGGACAGATACGCAGTATTTT.

DNA for the CDR3: TGCGCCAGCAGCTTGGGCGGGGCAAAAGAGCAGTTCTTC. This translates into CASSLGGAKEQFF. This chain uses TRBV5-1 with TRBJ2-1, with D tentatively TRBD2 (6 bases). This CDR3 has 13 amino acids. Trimming cost V 0 bases and J 10 bases, with 11 bases left between them. Germline V CDR1 and CDR2: SGHRS, YFSETQ.

The rearrangement joins TRBV25-1 to TRBJ1-4; 9 bases map to TRBD1. Germline CDR1 reads MGHDK; CDR2 reads SYGVNS. The V segment lost 5 bases and the J segment 7 bases; nucleotides outside the gene matches: 14. The CDR3 consists of 17 residues. Written as DNA, the CDR3 is TGTGCCAGCAGTTTAACAGGGGGCGCGTTGGTCGGTGAAAAACTGTTTTTT. Amino acids: CASSLTGGALVGEKLFF. Full variable domain (remainder filled in from reference TRBV25-1 and TRBJ1-4): EADIYQTPRYLVIGTGKKITLECSQTMGHDKMYWYQQDPGMELHLIHYSYGVNSTEKGDLSSESTVSRIRTEHFPLTLESARPSHTSQYLCASSLTGGALVGEKLFFGSGTQLSVL.

The V call is TRBV6-5, the J call TRBJ1-2, with D unresolved. Trimming removed 6 bases at V and 1 base at J, with 6 bases between. The CDR3 extends over 12 amino acids. Germline values: CDR1 MNHEY, CDR2 SVGAGI. The CDR3 sequence is CASRRLNYGYTF. The CDR3 DNA sequence: TGTGCCAGCAGACGACTTAACTATGGCTACACCTTC.

V is TRBV7-2 and J is TRBJ1-5, with 7 nucleotides matching TRBD1. Germline assignment: CDR1 SGHTA and CDR2 FQGNSA. The CDR3 totals 13 residues. The trim removed 6 bases at V and 9 bases at J, leaving 8 bases unmatched. The CDR3 protein is CASSWDSKPPQHF. The DNA for the CDR3 is TGTGCCAGCAGTTGGGACAGTAAACCGCCCCAGCATTTT.

The J gene is TRBJ2-5, the V gene TRBV6-5, with a possible D match to TRBD2 (6 bases). In germline, CDR1 is MNHEY, CDR2 SVGAGI. The V end was cut by 6 bases, the J end by 4 bases, with 15 bases between. The CDR3 sequence is 14 residues long. The CDR3 bases are TGTGCCAGCAGGGCCCAGTTGGGGGGAGAGACCCAGTACTTC. It encodes CASRAQLGGETQYF.

The V gene is TRBV5-4, the J gene TRBJ2-3, with 8 bases identical to TRBD2. With V trimmed by 4 bases and J by 0 bases, 7 bases remained unmatched. The germline V gene encodes CDR1 SGHNT and CDR2 YYREEE (reference sequence). The CDR3 covers 16 residues. CDR3 DNA: TGTGCCAGCAGCACAAAATCTAGCGGGAGCACAGATACGCAGTATTTT. This sequence encodes CASSTKSSGSTDTQYF.

The chain carries TRBV10-3 and TRBJ1-5; tentatively, D is TRBD1 (5 bases). V dropped 9 bases and J dropped 6 bases, with 18 bases sitting between them. The V gene's germline CDR1 is ENHRY and CDR2 SYGVKD. CDR3 size: 14 residues. The DNA of the CDR3 is TGTGCCATATCCACTATGCCGGGGGGTCAGCCCCAGCATTTT. Translated: CAISTMPGGQPQHF.